A selection of T cell receptor beta chains follows, all from one sample in a study of T-cell memory formation after mild COVID-19. TCRdb itself ran the 5' RACE reads through MiXCR, one entry per CDR3 protein. Here the sample spans hundreds of thousands of distinct CDR3 sequences, roughly 21% being singletons. The sample taken for sequencing was PBMCs or a T cell subset sorted from them (not recorded which). The origin of the receptors is an adult woman who had mild COVID-19 (a few samples of this study predate the infection). Cell type and time point are not known. Both conserved end residues are part of each CDR3.

>TRBV2
CASSASGFTGELFF
>TRBV11-3
CASSRDRDTDTQYF
>TRBV12-3/TRBV12-4
CATRLAGAADTQYF
>TRBV2
CASSEARRASNTGELFF
>TRBV6-2/TRBV6-3
CASIQGGTKNIQYF
>TRBV5-1
CASSLQGTHEQYF
>TRBV12-3/TRBV12-4
CASSLGQNHPNTEAFF
>TRBV20-1
CSASPRTGPYGYTF
>TRBV12-3/TRBV12-4
CASSPPTGPFGYEQYF
>TRBV7-6
CASRPETGSWETQYF
>TRBV4-1
CASSQVDGGYTEAFF
>TRBV3-1
CASSQARVRDTGELFF
>TRBV29-1
CSVPPGTARGQFF
>TRBV27
CASRAGIQTSNQPQHF
>TRBV5-8
CASSPVGGEVETQYF
>TRBV30
CAWMKGRGNTEAFF
>TRBV11-2
CASSFFVPARAPLRAFGNTIYF
>TRBV5-6
CASSFPFSREPLAKNIQYF